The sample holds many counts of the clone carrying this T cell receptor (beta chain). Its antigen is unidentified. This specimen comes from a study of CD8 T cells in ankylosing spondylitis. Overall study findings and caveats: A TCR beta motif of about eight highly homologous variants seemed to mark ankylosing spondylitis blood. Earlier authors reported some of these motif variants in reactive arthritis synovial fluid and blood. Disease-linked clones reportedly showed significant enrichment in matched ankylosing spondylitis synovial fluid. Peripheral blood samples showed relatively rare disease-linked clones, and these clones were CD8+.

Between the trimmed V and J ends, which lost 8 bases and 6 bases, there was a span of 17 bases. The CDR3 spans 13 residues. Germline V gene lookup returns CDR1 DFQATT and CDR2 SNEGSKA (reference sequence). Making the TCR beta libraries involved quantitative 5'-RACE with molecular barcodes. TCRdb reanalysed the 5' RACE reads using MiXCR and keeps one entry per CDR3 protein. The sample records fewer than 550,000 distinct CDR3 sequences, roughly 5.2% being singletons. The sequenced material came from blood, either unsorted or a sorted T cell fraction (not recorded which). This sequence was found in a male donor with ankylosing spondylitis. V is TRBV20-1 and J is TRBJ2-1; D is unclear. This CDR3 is CSPLMTLPNEQFF. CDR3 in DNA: TGCAGTCCACTAATGACCCTTCCCAATGAGCAGTTCTTC.